The source of this T cell receptor beta chain is a study of T cell responses to AZD1222 COVID-19 vaccine. Method: immunoSEQ multiplex PCR; TCRdb's copy keeps in-frame clones and lacks some. The data contain 150,000 or so clones, around nine tenths of them seen just once; the ten biggest clones take up roughly 5.1%. The starting material was peripheral blood, obtained on day 0 of AZD1222 vaccination. The clonotype comes from an adult in good health.

CDR3 loop: CASSRSTPGSRFSGNTIYF. The DNA for the CDR3 is TGTGCCAGTAGTAGATCAACCCCGGGAAGCCGATTCTCTGGAAACACCATATATTTT. This rearrangement joins TRBV19 to TRBJ1-3; D not resolved. The V end was cut by 4 bases, the J end by 0 bases, with 22 bases between. CDR1 is LNHDA and CDR2 is SQIVND in the germline V gene (reference sequence). The CDR3 runs to 19 residues.